The 6 T cell receptor beta chains below were found in one sample sequenced in a study of CD8 T cells in Susac syndrome. A quantity of about 0.45 to 1 ug RNA underwent reverse transcription using random hexamers. TCRdb re-called the immunoSEQ multiplex PCR reads through MiXCR, storing one row per CDR3 protein. The table includes 130,000 or so distinct CDR3 sequences, roughly 80% detected once. Specimen: CD8+ T cells from PBMCs. The receptors were sampled from a human donor with multiple sclerosis.

This clonotype was seen a single time. The rearrangement links TRBV13 to TRBJ1-1; no clear D gene. The germline V gene has CDR1 PRHDT and CDR2 FYEKMQ (reference sequence). Trimming removed 4 bases from V and 4 bases from J, with 13 bases in between. The CDR3 has 14 amino acids. The chain's CDR3 is CASSSSSGGTEAFF. CDR3 DNA sequence: TGTGCCAGCAGCTCGTCTTCAGGTGGCACTGAAGCTTTCTTT. Complete variable domain (other parts from reference TRBV13 and TRBJ1-1): AAGVIQSPRHLIKEKRETATLKCYPIPRHDTVYWYQQGPGQDPQFLISFYEKMQSDKGSIPDRFSAQQFSDYHSELNMSSLELGDSALYFCASSSSSGGTEAFFGQGTRLTVV.

This clonotype has a handful of counts. J is TRBJ2-2 and V is TRBV5-1; 10 positions match TRBD2. V shed 1 base, J shed 2 bases, and the junction held 8 bases outside the gene matches. CDR3 size: 18 residues. The germline CDR1 and CDR2 sequences are SGHRS and YFSETQ. In nucleotides, the CDR3 is TGCGCCAGCAGCTTGTCCAGACTAGCGGGCTCTAACACCGGGGAGCTGTTTTTT. This translates into CASSLSRLAGSNTGELFF.

V usage is TRBV9 and J usage is TRBJ1-2, with 10 bases lining up with TRBD1. The germline V gene encodes CDR1 SGDLS and CDR2 YYNGEE. The CDR3 is made up of 14 amino acids. V lost 2 bases to trimming and J lost 4 bases; unmatched junction nucleotides: 2. DNA for the CDR3: TGTGCCAGCAGCGTCGGGACAGGGGCCTATGGCTACACCTTC. The encoded protein is CASSVGTGAYGYTF. Filled out from reference TRBV9 and TRBJ1-2, the complete variable domain reads DSGVTQTPKHLITATGQRVTLRCSPRSGDLSVYWYQQSLDQGLQFLIQYYNGEERAKGNILERFSAQQFPDLHSELNLSSLELGDSALYFCASSVGTGAYGYTFGSGTRLTVV.

This clonotype was observed a single time. The CDR3 here is CASKSVWETQYF. The CDR3 coding sequence is TGTGCCAGCAAGTCCGTTTGGGAGACCCAGTACTTC. The chain has TRBV3-1 and TRBJ2-5; no definite D call. Germline V gene lookup returns CDR1 LGHDT and CDR2 YNNKEL (reference sequence). The germline V and J ends were trimmed by 7 bases and 5 bases, with 11 bases remaining between them. The CDR3 is made up of 12 amino acids.

J is TRBJ1-3 and V is TRBV2; D gene uncertain. The CDR3 length is 15 residues. V gave up 3 bases and J gave up 3 bases, with 12 bases separating them. CDR1 is SNHLY, CDR2 FYNNEI, per germline. This CDR3 reads CASSDGVSFGNTIYF. The CDR3 coding sequence is TGTGCCAGCAGTGACGGGGTTTCGTTTGGAAACACCATATATTTT.

V gene TRBV7-2 combines with J gene TRBJ1-4; D uncertain. Deletions cut 4 bases from V and 6 bases from J, with 15 bases between. The CDR3 is 15 residues long. Germline loops: CDR1 SGHTA, CDR2 FQGNSA. CDR3 loop: CASSSRLGRDEKLFF. The CDR3 DNA reads TGTGCCAGCAGCTCCCGCCTCGGACGGGATGAAAAACTGTTTTTT.